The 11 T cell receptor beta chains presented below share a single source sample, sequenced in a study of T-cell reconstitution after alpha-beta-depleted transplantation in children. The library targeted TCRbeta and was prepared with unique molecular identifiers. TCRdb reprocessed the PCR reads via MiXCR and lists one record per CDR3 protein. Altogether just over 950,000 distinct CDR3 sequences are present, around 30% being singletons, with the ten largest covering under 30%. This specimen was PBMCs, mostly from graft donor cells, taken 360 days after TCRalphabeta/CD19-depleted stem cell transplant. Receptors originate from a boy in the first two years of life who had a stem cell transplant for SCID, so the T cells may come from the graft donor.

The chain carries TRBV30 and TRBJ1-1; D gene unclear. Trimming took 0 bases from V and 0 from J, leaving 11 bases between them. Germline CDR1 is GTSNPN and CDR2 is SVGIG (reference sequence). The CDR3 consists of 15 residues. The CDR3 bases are TGTGCCTGGAGTGTAACCGGATCCCTGAACACTGAAGCTTTCTTT. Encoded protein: CAWSVTGSLNTEAFF.

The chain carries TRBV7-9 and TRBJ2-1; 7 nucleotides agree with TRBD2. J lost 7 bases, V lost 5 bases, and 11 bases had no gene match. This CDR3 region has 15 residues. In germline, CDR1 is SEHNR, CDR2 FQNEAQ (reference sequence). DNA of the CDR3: TGTGCCAGCAGCCGCGCAGGGACTAACCGGAATGAGCAGTTCTTC. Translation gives CASSRAGTNRNEQFF.

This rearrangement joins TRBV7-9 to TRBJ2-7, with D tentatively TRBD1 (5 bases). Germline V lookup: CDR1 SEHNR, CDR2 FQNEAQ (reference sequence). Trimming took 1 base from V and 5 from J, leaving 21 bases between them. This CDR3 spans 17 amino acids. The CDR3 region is CASSLVLWGASENEQYF. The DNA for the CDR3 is TGTGCCAGCAGCTTAGTATTGTGGGGCGCCTCTGAGAACGAGCAGTACTTC.

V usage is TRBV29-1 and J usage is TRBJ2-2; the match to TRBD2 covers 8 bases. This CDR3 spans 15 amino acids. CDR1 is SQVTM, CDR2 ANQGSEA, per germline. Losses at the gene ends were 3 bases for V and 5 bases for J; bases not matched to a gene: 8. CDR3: CSVDVGAGETGELFF. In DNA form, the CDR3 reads TGCAGCGTTGATGTCGGAGCGGGGGAAACCGGGGAGCTGTTTTTT.

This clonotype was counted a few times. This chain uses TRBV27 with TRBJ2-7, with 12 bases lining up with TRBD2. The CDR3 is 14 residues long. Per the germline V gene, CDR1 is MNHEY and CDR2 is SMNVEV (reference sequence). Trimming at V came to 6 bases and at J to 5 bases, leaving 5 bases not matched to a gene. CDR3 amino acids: CASSPSGGADEQYF. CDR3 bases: TGTGCCAGCAGCCCTAGCGGGGGGGCCGACGAGCAGTACTTC.

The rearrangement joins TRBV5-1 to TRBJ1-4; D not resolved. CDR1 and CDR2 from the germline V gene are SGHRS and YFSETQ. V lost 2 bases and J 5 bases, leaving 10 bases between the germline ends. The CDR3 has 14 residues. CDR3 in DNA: TGCGCCAGCAGCTTAGCCAGCACCAATGAAAAACTGTTTTTT. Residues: CASSLASTNEKLFF.

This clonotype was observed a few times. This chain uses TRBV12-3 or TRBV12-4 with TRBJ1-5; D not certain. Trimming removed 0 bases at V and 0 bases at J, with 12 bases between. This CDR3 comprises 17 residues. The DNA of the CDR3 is TGTGCCAGCAGTTTAGCGCTCTCCACTTATAGCAATCAGCCCCAGCATTTT. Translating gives CASSLALSTYSNQPQHF.

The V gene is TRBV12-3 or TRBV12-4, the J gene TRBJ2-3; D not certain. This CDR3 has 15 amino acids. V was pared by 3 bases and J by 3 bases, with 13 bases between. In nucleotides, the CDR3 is TGTGCCAGCAGTTTCCCGGGCCGAGGAACAGATACGCAGTATTTT. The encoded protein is CASSFPGRGTDTQYF.

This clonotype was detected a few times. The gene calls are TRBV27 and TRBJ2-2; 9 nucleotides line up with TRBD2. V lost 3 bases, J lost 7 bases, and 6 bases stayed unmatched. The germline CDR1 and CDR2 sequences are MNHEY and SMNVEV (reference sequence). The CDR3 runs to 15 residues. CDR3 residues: CASSLSGGPGGELFF. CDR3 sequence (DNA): TGTGCCAGCAGTTTGAGCGGGGGGCCGGGCGGGGAGCTGTTTTTT.

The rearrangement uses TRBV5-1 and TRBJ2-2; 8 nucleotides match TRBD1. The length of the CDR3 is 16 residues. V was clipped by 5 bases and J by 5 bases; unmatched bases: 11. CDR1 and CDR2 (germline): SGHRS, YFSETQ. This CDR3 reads CASRLAGGALTGELFF. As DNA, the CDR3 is TGCGCCAGCAGGCTCGCAGGGGGCGCGCTGACCGGGGAGCTGTTTTTT.

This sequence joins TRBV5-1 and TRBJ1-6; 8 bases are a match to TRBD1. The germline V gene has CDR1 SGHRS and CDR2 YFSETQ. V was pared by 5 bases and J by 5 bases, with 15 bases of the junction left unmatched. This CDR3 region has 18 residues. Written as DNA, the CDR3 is TGCGCCAGCAGGTCCGGACAGGGTATAATTCCGGATAATTCACCCCTCCACTTT. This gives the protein CASRSGQGIIPDNSPLHF.